This is a list of T cell receptor beta chains from one sample in a study of vaccination effects on CD4 cells after COVID-19. Antigens for these TCRs are unknown. Clones were sequenced by immunoSEQ multiplex PCR, and TCRdb holds only the in-frame ones, with some missing. The table shows approximately 70,000 clones, with 73% occurring only once. This sample comprised CD4+ T cells from PBMCs cultured without peptide, obtained after COVID-19 vaccination. These TCRs come from a human donor who received a COVID-19 vaccine. The CDR3 runs from the conserved cysteine through the conserved F or W. The D gene is left open where the match is weak. Size tells how often a clone was seen (once, few, many) or the class of an expanded clone, and some rows leave it out.

J gene,V gene,D gene,clone size,CDR3 protein,CDR3 DNA
TRBJ2-1,TRBV27,TRBD2,once,CASSLTGLAGASPNNEQFF,TGTGCCAGCAGTTTAACGGGACTAGCGGGGGCTTCCCCGAACAATGAGCAGTTCTTC
TRBJ1-1,TRBV18,.,.,CASSLHEGMNTEAFF,TGTGCCAGCTCACTCCATGAGGGGATGAACACTGAAGCTTTCTTT
TRBJ1-4,TRBV5-4,TRBD1,.,CASSLGAPGQGTWREKLFF,TGTGCCAGCAGCTTGGGGGCACCGGGACAGGGGACTTGGCGTGAAAAACTGTTTTTT
TRBJ2-6,TRBV28,.,.,CASRNQGSGGANVLTF,TGTGCCAGCAGGAATCAGGGTTCAGGTGGGGCCAACGTCCTGACTTTC
TRBJ2-5,TRBV7-9,.,.,CASSYPRQTGMQETQYF,TGTGCCAGCAGCTACCCGAGACAAACAGGGATGCAAGAGACCCAGTACTTC
TRBJ2-5,TRBV11-2,.,.,CAIRTRGRETQYF,TGTGCCATCCGAACGAGGGGTCGGGAGACCCAGTACTTC
TRBJ1-2,TRBV29-1,TRBD1,.,CSVIRQGYNYGYTF,TGCAGCGTTATTAGACAGGGATATAACTATGGCTACACCTTC
TRBJ2-3,TRBV5-1,TRBD2,few,CASSPRGGSTDTQYF,TGCGCCAGCAGCCCTAGGGGAGGGAGCACAGATACGCAGTATTTT
TRBJ1-1,TRBV6-5,TRBD1,.,CASSETGWYTEAFF,TGTGCCAGCAGCGAGACAGGGTGGTACACTGAAGCTTTCTTT
TRBJ1-6,TRBV7-9,.,few,CASNTGGSSPLHF,TGTGCCAGCAACACGGGGGGAAGTTCACCCCTCCACTTT
TRBJ1-1,TRBV7-8,.,.,CASSVMELNTEAFF,TGTGCCAGCAGCGTAATGGAATTGAACACTGAAGCTTTCTTT
TRBJ1-1,TRBV12-3/TRBV12-4,.,.,CASSYSLNTEAFF,TGTGCCAGCAGTTACAGCTTGAACACTGAAGCTTTCTTT
TRBJ1-2,TRBV6-6,.,few,CASSSTSLAGYTF,TGTGCCAGCAGTTCCACCAGTCTAGCTGGCTACACCTTC
TRBJ1-4,TRBV19,.,.,CASNTLVRGTLFGKLFF,TGTGCCAGCAACACTCTCGTCCGGGGAACCCTATTTGGAAAACTGTTTTTT
TRBJ2-1,TRBV27,.,.,CASSPRTPDSYNEQFF,TGTGCCAGCAGTCCCAGGACGCCAGACTCCTACAATGAGCAGTTCTTC
TRBJ1-2,TRBV18,TRBD1,.,CASSPVGQGGYTF,TGTGCCAGCTCACCAGTCGGACAGGGGGGCTACACCTTC
TRBJ1-6,TRBV7-7,TRBD1,.,CASSPDRDSPLHF,TGTGCCAGCAGCCCAGACAGGGATTCACCCCTCCACTTT
TRBJ1-5,TRBV30,.,.,CAWSVLGVNQPQHF,TGTGCCTGGAGTGTACTCGGGGTAAATCAGCCCCAGCATTTT
TRBJ1-5,TRBV18,.,.,CASSSQGSNQPQHF,TGTGCCAGCTCATCGCAGGGATCCAATCAGCCCCAGCATTTT
TRBJ1-5,TRBV19,TRBD1,.,CASSSSRGRTNSQPQHF,TGTGCCAGTAGTAGTTCCAGGGGGCGAACGAACAGTCAGCCCCAGCATTTT
TRBJ2-1,TRBV9,.,.,CASSVLGGHANNEQFF,TGTGCCAGCAGCGTACTCGGGGGGCACGCTAACAATGAGCAGTTCTTC
TRBJ1-4,TRBV18,.,.,CASSPPSTNEKLFF,TGTGCCAGCTCACCACCGTCTACTAATGAAAAACTGTTTTTT
TRBJ1-1,TRBV27,TRBD1,once,CASSFIARGRKGTEAFF,TGTGCCAGCAGTTTTATCGCCAGGGGGCGCAAGGGTACTGAAGCTTTCTTT
TRBJ1-5,TRBV6-2/TRBV6-3,TRBD1,.,CASSYPGQGLIWPQHF,TGTGCCAGCAGTTACCCAGGACAGGGGCTAATATGGCCCCAGCATTTT
TRBJ1-4,TRBV5-6,.,.,CASSLVSEGGEKLFF,TGTGCCAGCAGCTTGGTTTCAGAAGGGGGTGAAAAACTGTTTTTT
TRBJ1-2,TRBV6-5,TRBD1,.,CASSAGVGQGYGYTF,TGTGCCAGCAGCGCGGGGGTCGGACAGGGCTATGGCTACACCTTC
TRBJ1-4,TRBV18,TRBD1,.,CASSRTGQGVTNEKLFF,TGTGCCAGCTCACGGACCGGACAGGGCGTAACTAATGAAAAACTGTTTTTT
TRBJ1-2,TRBV27,TRBD1,.,CASSQNPSWTGWNYGYTF,TGTGCCAGCAGTCAGAACCCTTCCTGGACAGGATGGAACTATGGCTACACCTTC
TRBJ1-2,TRBV19,TRBD1,.,CASSIPGGSGLYGYTF,TGTGCCAGTAGTATCCCAGGGGGAAGCGGACTATATGGCTACACCTTC
TRBJ2-3,TRBV5-6,TRBD1,.,CASSRRTGVEDTQYF,TGTGCCAGCAGCCGACGGACAGGGGTTGAAGATACGCAGTATTTT
TRBJ2-1,TRBV5-1,.,few,CATKSGPEGNEQFF,TGCGCCACCAAGAGCGGTCCCGAGGGCAATGAGCAGTTCTTC
TRBJ1-1,TRBV6-5,.,once,CASSYGAGRSTEAFF,TGTGCCAGCAGTTACGGGGCGGGGAGGAGCACTGAAGCTTTCTTT
TRBJ1-4,TRBV18,.,once,CASSLDGNEKLFF,TGTGCCAGCTCACTGGACGGGAATGAAAAACTGTTTTTT
TRBJ2-1,TRBV4-1,.,.,CASSPPDRSYNEQFF,TGCGCCAGCAGCCCCCCCGACAGGTCCTACAATGAGCAGTTCTTC
TRBJ1-2,TRBV15,TRBD1,.,CATSRFTGTGDVDGYTF,TGTGCCACCAGCAGATTCACCGGGACAGGGGATGTTGATGGCTACACCTTC
TRBJ1-6,TRBV7-8,.,.,CASSPNLRTSPLHF,TGTGCCAGCAGCCCAAACCTCCGTACGTCACCCCTCCACTTT
TRBJ1-5,TRBV7-2,.,.,CASSHGTSMGGQPQHF,TGTGCCAGCAGCCACGGAACGAGTATGGGTGGTCAGCCCCAGCATTTT
TRBJ2-1,TRBV9,TRBD2,once,CASTGLAREDEQFF,TGTGCCAGCACGGGACTAGCGCGGGAGGATGAGCAGTTCTTC
TRBJ1-4,TRBV18,.,.,CASSPTRTTRPGEKLFF,TGTGCCAGCTCACCAACTAGGACAACAAGGCCTGGTGAAAAACTGTTTTTT
TRBJ1-2,TRBV6-1,.,.,CASSELQGRGVYGYTF,TGTGCCAGCAGTGAACTCCAGGGACGGGGAGTTTATGGCTACACCTTC
TRBJ1-1,TRBV6-5,.,once,CASSTTGMNTEAFF,TGTGCCAGCAGCACTACAGGGATGAACACTGAAGCTTTCTTT
TRBJ1-1,TRBV2,.,.,CASSVPGRTEAFF,TGTGCCAGCAGTGTACCAGGGCGCACTGAAGCTTTCTTT
TRBJ2-2,TRBV6-5,.,.,CASTPGSVNTGELFF,TGTGCCAGCACCCCAGGGAGCGTGAACACCGGGGAGCTGTTTTTT
TRBJ1-5,TRBV5-1,.,.,CASSLEGSLNQPQHF,TGCGCCAGCAGCTTGGAGGGGTCGCTCAATCAGCCCCAGCATTTT
TRBJ1-5,TRBV18,.,medium-sized,CASSRGSNSNQPQHF,TGTGCCAGCTCTCGCGGCAGCAATAGCAATCAGCCCCAGCATTTT
TRBJ2-3,TRBV24-1,TRBD2,.,CATSEVRSGDYPGTDTQYF,TGTGCCACCAGTGAGGTGAGATCCGGGGACTACCCAGGCACAGATACGCAGTATTTT
TRBJ2-5,TRBV5-8,TRBD2,few,CASSPSGGIQETQYF,TGTGCCAGCAGCCCGAGCGGGGGGATCCAAGAGACCCAGTACTTC
TRBJ1-1,TRBV19,.,few,CASSIVRGSEAFF,TGTGCCAGTAGTATAGTGAGAGGATCCGAAGCTTTCTTT
TRBJ1-3,TRBV3-1/TRBV3-2,.,.,CASSPAGRFYSGNTIYF,TGTGCCAGCAGCCCGGCGGGCCGGTTCTACTCTGGAAACACCATATATTTT
TRBJ2-2,TRBV12-3/TRBV12-4,.,.,CASSFRETGELFF,TGTGCCAGCAGTTTTAGGGAAACCGGGGAGCTGTTTTTT
TRBJ1-2,TRBV6-5,.,.,CASRRGSAGYTF,TGTGCCAGCCGCAGAGGGTCGGCTGGCTACACCTTC
TRBJ1-2,TRBV28,.,.,CASSLSVLVSSNYGYTF,TGTGCCAGCAGTTTATCGGTTCTAGTGAGTTCTAACTATGGCTACACCTTC
TRBJ2-5,TRBV6-5,.,.,CASRRSHGETQYF,TGTGCCAGCCGGCGCAGCCATGGGGAGACCCAGTACTTC
TRBJ1-2,TRBV7-8,.,few,CASSLVVLQGPNYGYTF,TGTGCCAGCAGCTTGGTCGTCCTACAAGGACCTAACTATGGCTACACCTTC
TRBJ2-1,TRBV28,.,.,CASSLSYNEQFF,TGTGCCAGCAGTTTAAGCTACAATGAGCAGTTCTTC
TRBJ2-5,TRBV7-2,.,.,CASSLVEETQYF,TGTGCCAGCAGCTTAGTCGAAGAGACCCAGTACTTC
TRBJ1-5,TRBV10-2,.,.,CASSGRDVFQVNSNQPQHF,TGCGCCAGCAGCGGGAGGGACGTCTTTCAAGTTAATAGCAATCAGCCCCAGCATTTT
TRBJ2-1,TRBV18,.,.,CASSPDGGSYNEQFF,TGTGCCAGCTCCCCCGATGGGGGTTCCTACAATGAGCAGTTCTTC
TRBJ1-2,TRBV12-3/TRBV12-4,.,.,CASRRGADYGYTF,TGTGCCAGCAGACGGGGGGCGGACTATGGCTACACCTTC